This TCR beta chain was sequenced for a study of blood T cell repertoires in COVID-19. Study-wide context: T cells, B-cell-depleted T cells, or PBMCs supplied cDNA or gDNA.

TCRdb keeps only in-frame clones here, not all; method: immunoSEQ multiplex PCR. The sample holds 35,000 to 45,000 clones; around 92% are singletons and the top ten take 5.5%. The CDR3 covers 14 residues. V dropped 4 bases and J dropped 3 bases, with 13 bases sitting between them. Germline loops: CDR1 KGHSH, CDR2 LQKENI. The chain couples TRBV18 to TRBJ2-7, with D perhaps matching TRBD2 (5 bases). The sequenced sample was peripheral blood. The source is a woman older than 75 with acute or convalescent COVID-19. CDR3 sequence (DNA): TGTGCCAGCTCACGGGAGCACGTGAGCTACGAGCAGTACTTC. It translates to CASSREHVSYEQYF.